This TCR beta chain was identified in a study of T cell responses to AZD1222 COVID-19 vaccine. It was second doses at about 4 or about 12 weeks that were pooled. As regards this clone: Its antigen is as yet unknown. Other nucleotide sequences in the sample specify the same CDR3.

V was cut by 2 bases and J by 4 bases, with 6 bases left in between. The CDR3 is made up of 13 amino acids. Germline assignment: CDR1 LGHDT and CDR2 YNNKEL (reference sequence). Points from the study as a whole: Following two doses of AZD1222, Spike-specific TCR breadth and depth rose. The span of vaccine-associated CD4 TCRs extended across spike, with dominance at 160-218 and 743-854.

TCRdb's copy holds only in-frame clones and misses some; the assay was immunoSEQ multiplex PCR. The profile shows some 170,000 clones, approximately 94% of them singletons. The sequence was obtained from an adult who received the AZD1222 COVID-19 vaccine. The specimen comprised peripheral blood, sampled 28 days after the second AZD1222 dose. V is TRBV3-1 (or the pseudogene TRBV3-2) and J is TRBJ1-5, with unresolved D. CDR3 in DNA: TGTGCCAGCAGCCAATCCGGGAATCAGCCCCAGCATTTT. Amino acid sequence: CASSQSGNQPQHF.